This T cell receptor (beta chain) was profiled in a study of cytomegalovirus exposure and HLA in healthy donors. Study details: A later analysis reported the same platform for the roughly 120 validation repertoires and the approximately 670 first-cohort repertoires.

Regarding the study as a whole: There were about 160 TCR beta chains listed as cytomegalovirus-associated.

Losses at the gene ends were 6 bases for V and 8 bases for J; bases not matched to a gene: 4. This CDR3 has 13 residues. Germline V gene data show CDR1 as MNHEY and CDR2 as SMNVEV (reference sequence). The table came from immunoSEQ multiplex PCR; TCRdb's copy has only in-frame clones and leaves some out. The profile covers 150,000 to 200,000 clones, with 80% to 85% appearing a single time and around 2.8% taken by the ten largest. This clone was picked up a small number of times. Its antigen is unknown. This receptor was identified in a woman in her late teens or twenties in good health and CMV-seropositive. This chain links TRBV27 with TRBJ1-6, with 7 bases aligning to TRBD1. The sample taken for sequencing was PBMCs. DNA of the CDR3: TGTGCCAGCAGGGCCCAGGGGGATTCACCCCTCCACTTT. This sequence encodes CASRAQGDSPLHF.